The next 5 T cell receptor beta chains were all read from a single sample in a study of T cell responses to AZD1222 COVID-19 vaccine. Only in-frame clones appear in the TCRdb table, and some are missing; sequencing was by immunoSEQ multiplex PCR. The repertoire includes hundreds of thousands of clones, 94% of them detected once, and about 0.5% sits in the top ten. The sequencing here drew on peripheral blood, taken 28 days after the second AZD1222 dose. These receptor sequences come from an adult who received the AZD1222 COVID-19 vaccine.

The chain has TRBV2 and TRBJ1-6; 7 bases align to TRBD1. The germline CDR1 and CDR2 sequences are SNHLY and FYNNEI. The CDR3 contains 15 residues. V lost 6 bases to trimming and J lost 9 bases; unmatched junction nucleotides: 11. As DNA, the CDR3 is TGTGCCAGCAGCCAGGGAGAGCAGGGGGGTTCACCCCTCCACTTT. Its translation is CASSQGEQGGSPLHF.

The DNA for the CDR3 is TGTGCCAGCAGCCCAGGACAGGGAATCTCCTACGAGCAGTACTTC. Its protein product is CASSPGQGISYEQYF. The chain couples TRBV13 to TRBJ2-7, with 8 positions matching TRBD1. With V trimmed by 5 bases and J by 0 bases, 6 bases remained unmatched. The CDR3 has 15 amino acids. CDR1 PRHDT and CDR2 FYEKMQ come from the germline V gene (reference sequence).

The table lists this clone with a count of one. The chain couples TRBV7-3 to TRBJ2-2; 7 bases are shared with TRBD1. Germline V gene lookup returns CDR1 SGHTA and CDR2 FQGTGA. The CDR3 length is 14 residues. With 5 bases clipped from V and 1 base from J, the junction kept 1 base outside the gene matches. The CDR3 is CASSPGGNTGELFF. For the CDR3, the DNA is TGTGCCAGCAGCCCAGGGGGGAACACCGGGGAGCTGTTTTTT.

DNA for the CDR3: TGTGCCAGCAGCGTAGCCCCTCCTAGCGGGCATGAGCAGTTCTTC. Residues: CASSVAPPSGHEQFF. V usage is TRBV9 and J usage is TRBJ2-1; 8 nucleotides agree with TRBD2. V lost 0 bases and J lost 8; bases outside the gene matches: 7. The CDR3 runs 15 residues. In germline, CDR1 is SGDLS, CDR2 YYNGEE.

The chain is built from TRBV5-1 and TRBJ2-5; D is possibly TRBD2 (6 bases). V was clipped by 0 bases and J by 4 bases, with 13 bases between them. Germline V gene sequence: CDR1 SGHRS, CDR2 YFSETQ. The CDR3 is 15 amino acids. The CDR3: CASSLALGGAETQYF. DNA for the CDR3: TGCGCCAGCAGCTTGGCCTTGGGGGGAGCAGAGACCCAGTACTTC.